This entry lists 5 T cell receptor beta chains sequenced from one sample in a study of T cell responses to AZD1222 COVID-19 vaccine. Assay used: immunoSEQ multiplex PCR; TCRdb lists only in-frame clones, some missing. This table holds approximately 150,000 clones, approximately 90% found once. Sequenced here: peripheral blood, sampled on day 0 of MenACWY control vaccination. These receptors were taken from an adult in good health.

The J gene is TRBJ2-1, the V gene TRBV9; possibly TRBD2 for D (6 bases). The CDR3 consists of 16 residues. V was clipped by 4 bases and J by 9 bases, with 23 bases between them. Germline V gene data show CDR1 as SGDLS and CDR2 as YYNGEE. The CDR3 bases are TGTGCCAGCAGCCCCCGGGCTAGCGAGATAAAGGGTGAGCAGTTCTTC. It specifies CASSPRASEIKGEQFF. Using reference TRBV9 and TRBJ2-1 for the parts outside the CDR3, the full variable domain is DSGVTQTPKHLITATGQRVTLRCSPRSGDLSVYWYQQSLDQGLQFLIQYYNGEERAKGNILERFSAQQFPDLHSELNLSSLELGDSALYFCASSPRASEIKGEQFFGPGTRLTVL.

The chain carries TRBV19 and TRBJ1-1; D is unclear. V shed 1 base and J shed 5 bases, with 11 bases lying between them. This CDR3 contains 14 residues. CDR1 is LNHDA, CDR2 SQIVND, per germline (reference sequence). The CDR3 DNA reads TGTGCCAGTAGTATAGGATTGGGGTGGACTGAAGCTTTCTTT. It yields the protein CASSIGLGWTEAFF.

The CDR3 nucleotides read TGTGCCAGCTCACCACGGCAGGGCCAGAACACTGAAGCTTTCTTT. It specifies CASSPRQGQNTEAFF. The chain links TRBV18 to TRBJ1-1, with D perhaps TRBD1 (5 bases). This CDR3 spans 15 amino acids. Per germline, CDR1 KGHSH and CDR2 LQKENI. V lost 1 base and J lost 1, with 10 bases in between.

The chain employs TRBV19 and TRBJ1-6, with D perhaps TRBD1 (5 bases). This CDR3 contains 15 residues. V dropped 4 bases and J dropped 3 bases, with 10 bases sitting between them. Germline CDR1 LNHDA, CDR2 SQIVND (reference sequence). Here the CDR3 reads CASSTGTLYNSPLHF. The CDR3 DNA sequence: TGTGCCAGTAGTACCGGGACCCTCTATAATTCACCCCTCCACTTT.

The CDR3: CASRNVADTQYF. The CDR3 DNA reads as TGTGCCAGCAGAAATGTCGCAGATACGCAGTATTTT. The chain combines TRBV6-5 with TRBJ2-3; D not certain. The CDR3 runs to 12 residues. Per the germline V gene, CDR1 is MNHEY and CDR2 is SVGAGI. V gave up 6 bases and J gave up 4 bases, with 8 bases separating them.